This T cell receptor (beta chain) is from a study of T cell changes during pregnancy in multiple sclerosis. Germline assignment: CDR1 SGHNT and CDR2 YENEEA. CDR3 length equals 15 residues. V lost 0 bases, J lost 6 bases, and 4 bases stayed unmatched. The repertoire was sequenced with immunoSEQ multiplex PCR; TCRdb's copy has only in-frame clones and lacks some. The sample records more than 65,000 clones, roughly 96% being singletons. This clone was observed once. The sample here was peripheral blood, taken in the second trimester of pregnancy. V usage is TRBV11-3 and J usage is TRBJ2-1, with 8 bases fitting TRBD2. This TCR derives from a female donor with multiple sclerosis, enrolled in a pregnancy study. The CDR3 DNA sequence: TGTGCCAGCAGCTTAGAAGCGGGAGTTGGCAATGAGCAGTTCTTC. Protein: CASSLEAGVGNEQFF.